The 30 T cell receptor beta chains given below trace back to one sample, sequenced in a study of beta chain features in type 1 diabetes. Whole-study findings and limits: Shortening that was moderate but significant affected the TCRB CDR3s of Type 1 diabetes patients in all four CD4+ subsets.

For these TCRs, the target antigens are not known. All of the isolated RNA was reverse transcribed, so expressed TCRB transcripts were sequenced. The assay was immunoSEQ multiplex PCR, and TCRdb's table has in-frame clones only and misses some. The table shows roughly 150,000 clones, with around 9% occurring only once. The sample taken for sequencing was central memory CD4+ T cells from blood. The receptors shown here come from a woman aged 25 to 39 with type 1 diabetes.

V usage is TRBV6-5 and J usage is TRBJ1-1; D is uncertain. V was pared by 7 bases and J by 1 base, with 10 bases between. The CDR3 spans 13 residues. The germline CDR1 and CDR2 sequences are MNHEY and SVGAGI. The CDR3, as DNA: TGTGCCAGCAACGAACAACGGAACACTGAAGCTTTCTTT. Its protein is CASNEQRNTEAFF.

This clone was observed a few times. This sequence joins TRBV7-9 and TRBJ1-5; D is possibly TRBD1 (6 bases). Trimming pared 1 base from V and 1 base from J, leaving 14 bases between. Germline CDR1 SEHNR, CDR2 FQNEAQ (reference sequence). The CDR3 loop spans 17 amino acids. The chain's CDR3 is CASSLEVSGTSNQPQHF. CDR3 in DNA: TGTGCCAGCAGCTTAGAGGTCTCAGGGACAAGCAATCAGCCCCAGCATTTT.

The chain carries TRBV11-3 and TRBJ2-1, with TRBD2 as a possible D gene (8 bases). V was cut by 2 bases and J by 0 bases, with 17 bases left in between. Germline V gene sequence: CDR1 SGHNT, CDR2 YENEEA. This CDR3 has 18 residues. The CDR3 sequence: CASSLSGGGTDSYNEQFF. The CDR3 DNA follows: TGTGCCAGCAGCTTAAGCGGGGGTGGGACAGACTCCTACAATGAGCAGTTCTTC.

V and J are TRBV2 and TRBJ2-5; TRBD1 might be the D (5 bases). CDR1 is SNHLY and CDR2 is FYNNEI in the germline V gene. The V end lost 3 bases, the J end lost 4 bases, and 9 bases lay between the germline ends. CDR3 length: 13 amino acids. CDR3 bases: TGTGCCAGCAGTGACAGGGTGGGAGAGACCCAGTACTTC. As protein: CASSDRVGETQYF.

The rearrangement uses TRBV19 and TRBJ2-5, with TRBD2 as a possible D gene (6 bases). Trimming removed 5 bases at V and 3 bases at J, with 16 bases between. CDR3 length: 15 amino acids. The germline gives CDR1 LNHDA, CDR2 SQIVND (reference sequence). The CDR3 DNA is TGTGCCAGTAGTGTTGGGGGGAGAACGAAAGAGACCCAGTACTTC. Protein: CASSVGGRTKETQYF.

V is TRBV5-6 and J is TRBJ1-5, with D hard to call. Between the trimmed V and J ends, which lost 5 bases and 4 bases, there was a span of 7 bases. Germline lookup yields CDR1 SGHDT and CDR2 YYEEEE. The CDR3 extends over 12 amino acids. DNA of the CDR3: TGTGCCAGCAGGAGAAAAAATCAGCCCCAGCATTTT. Amino acids: CASRRKNQPQHF.

There are a few counts of this clone. The CDR3 is CSVPGGWNTGELFF. The CDR3 DNA sequence: TGCAGCGTTCCAGGAGGTTGGAACACCGGGGAGCTGTTTTTT. V is TRBV29-1 and J is TRBJ2-2, with D perhaps matching TRBD2 (5 bases). Trimming cost V 5 bases and J 1 base, with 11 bases left between them. Germline CDR1 and CDR2: SQVTM and ANQGSEA. CDR3 length equals 14 residues.

In its sample, this clone was seen a few times. CDR3 residues: CASSGQGVTEAFF. DNA for the CDR3: TGTGCCAGTAGCGGACAGGGGGTCACTGAAGCTTTCTTT. The rearrangement joins TRBV19 to TRBJ1-1; 10 nucleotides align to TRBD1. With 6 bases clipped from V and 4 bases from J, the junction kept 2 bases outside the gene matches. Germline values: CDR1 LNHDA, CDR2 SQIVND (reference sequence). CDR3 length: 13 amino acids.

This clone was observed at least ten times. The chain uses TRBV19 and TRBJ2-1; the match to TRBD2 covers 8 bases. Germline-derived CDR1 and CDR2 are LNHDA and SQIVND (reference sequence). The trim removed 5 bases at V and 9 bases at J, leaving 9 bases unmatched. The CDR3 extends over 14 amino acids. The CDR3 DNA follows: TGTGCCAGTAGTGCCGCGAGCGGGAGTGGTGAGCAGTTCTTC. This encodes CASSAASGSGEQFF.

This clone appeared many times. The chain recombines TRBV23-1 with TRBJ2-5; 7 bases map to TRBD1. TRBV23-1 is filed as an ORF, its function uncertain. Trimming cost V 1 base and J 8 bases; bases outside gene matches: 10. This CDR3 has 15 residues. The CDR3 DNA reads as TGCGCCAGCAGTCAATGGGTGACAGGGAAGAGAACCCAGTACTTC. Translating gives CASSQWVTGKRTQYF.

The chain couples TRBV18 to TRBJ2-2; tentatively, D is TRBD2 (6 bases). CDR1 is KGHSH, CDR2 LQKENI, per germline. The CDR3 has 15 amino acids. With 3 bases removed from V and 6 bases from J, the gap between germline ends came to 14 bases. The CDR3 region is CASSPLGLSAGELFF. The CDR3 DNA follows: TGTGCCAGCTCACCCTTGGGACTTTCGGCCGGGGAGCTGTTTTTT.

The rearrangement joins TRBV5-6 to TRBJ1-1, with unresolved D. Germline values: CDR1 SGHDT, CDR2 YYEEEE. There are 12 residues in the CDR3. The germline V and J ends were trimmed by 1 base and 8 bases, with 9 bases remaining between them. CDR3 bases: TGTGCCAGCAGCTTGTATTCACAGGAAGCTTTCTTT. Translated, it gives CASSLYSQEAFF.

The genes are TRBV18 and TRBJ2-3, with 7 nucleotides matching TRBD1. The ends lost 6 bases at V and 4 bases at J; junction bases unmatched: 7. This CDR3 spans 14 amino acids. CDR1 is KGHSH, CDR2 LQKENI, per germline. CDR3 nucleotide sequence: TGTGCCAGCTCCCCGGGACAGCAATCAGATACGCAGTATTTT. Its protein is CASSPGQQSDTQYF.

The chain recombines TRBV25-1 with TRBJ2-2; TRBD2 matches at 7 bases. After removal of 4 bases from V and 4 bases from J, the junction contained 15 bases not matched to a gene. The CDR3 contains 18 residues. The germline V gene encodes CDR1 MGHDK and CDR2 SYGVNS. CDR3 sequence reads: CASSGGEGRAGRTGELFF. The DNA for the CDR3 is TGTGCCAGCAGTGGGGGGGAGGGTAGGGCGGGGCGCACCGGGGAGCTGTTTTTT.

This clone was counted many times. The chain is built from TRBV7-9 and TRBJ2-1; TRBD1 aligns across 10 bases. V dropped 7 bases and J dropped 9; count of bases not matched to a gene: 6. CDR1 is SEHNR and CDR2 is FQNEAQ in the germline V gene (reference sequence). The CDR3 sequence is 13 residues long. The CDR3 loop is CASNRQGAGEQFF. In DNA, the CDR3 is TGTGCCAGCAACCGACAGGGGGCCGGTGAGCAGTTCTTC.

V and J are TRBV6-5 and TRBJ2-7; TRBD2 aligns across 8 bases. The germline V gene has CDR1 MNHEY and CDR2 SVGAGI. CDR3 length: 12 amino acids. Trimming at V came to 6 bases and at J to 12 bases, leaving 10 bases not matched to a gene. The DNA for the CDR3 is TGTGCCAGCAGCCGGGGGGGCGGGAATAGGTACTTC. Translation gives CASSRGGGNRYF.

The chain uses TRBV7-3 and TRBJ2-1; 8 bases are a match to TRBD2. This CDR3 has 15 amino acids. Looked up from germline, CDR1 is SGHTA and CDR2 is FQGTGA. Trimming removed 5 bases from V and 1 base from J; junction bases left unmatched: 4. In nucleotides, the CDR3 is TGTGCCAGCAGCCTGCAGCGGGAGTCCTACAATGAGCAGTTCTTC. It translates to CASSLQRESYNEQFF. The whole variable domain, filled in from reference TRBV7-3 and TRBJ2-1, reads GAGVSQTPSNKVTEKGKYVELRCDPISGHTALYWYRQSLGQGPEFLIYFQGTGAADDSGLPNDRFFAVRPEGSVSTLKIQRTERGDSAVYLCASSLQRESYNEQFFGPGTRLTVL.

The V call is TRBV6-5, the J call TRBJ1-2, with D tentatively TRBD1 (6 bases). Deletions cut 6 bases from V and 0 bases from J, with 14 bases between. This CDR3 is 15 amino acids long. Germline-derived CDR1 and CDR2 are MNHEY and SVGAGI. The CDR3 is CASSPGQRANYGYTF. In DNA form, the CDR3 reads TGTGCCAGCAGCCCTGGACAGCGAGCTAACTATGGCTACACCTTC.

This clone was counted only a few times. The chain combines TRBV7-9 with TRBJ2-3; no clear D. The V end lost 7 bases, the J end lost 5 bases, and 7 bases lay between the germline ends. CDR1 and CDR2 (germline): SEHNR, FQNEAQ (reference sequence). The CDR3 runs to 11 residues. The CDR3: CASTVRDTQYF. The DNA for the CDR3 is TGTGCCAGCACCGTCAGAGATACGCAGTATTTT.

This clone appeared a few times. This CDR3 reads CASSLQENTEAFF. The CDR3, as DNA: TGCGCCAGCAGCTTGCAGGAGAACACTGAAGCTTTCTTT. This sequence joins TRBV5-1 and TRBJ1-1; D remains ambiguous. This CDR3 spans 13 amino acids. CDR1 and CDR2 from the germline V gene are SGHRS and YFSETQ. V was trimmed by 1 base and J by 1 base, leaving 5 bases between them.

This clone has a handful of counts. The gene calls are TRBV2 and TRBJ2-2, with 8 bases aligning to TRBD1. There are 13 residues in the CDR3. The ends lost 10 bases at V and 5 bases at J; junction bases unmatched: 6. Germline V CDR1 and CDR2: SNHLY, FYNNEI. CDR3 nucleotide sequence: TGTGCCACCGGGACAGGCTCAACCGGGGAGCTGTTTTTT. It encodes CATGTGSTGELFF.

The chain joins TRBV30 to TRBJ1-5; maybe TRBD1 (6 bases). Germline V gene lookup returns CDR1 GTSNPN and CDR2 SVGIG (reference sequence). V gave up 4 bases and J gave up 2 bases, with 9 bases separating them. The CDR3 contains 13 residues. The CDR3 bases are TGTGCCTGGACCCCAGGGGGCAATCAGCCCCAGCATTTT. It yields the protein CAWTPGGNQPQHF.

The chain is built from TRBV6-6 and TRBJ2-1; D call uncertain. The length of the CDR3 is 14 residues. Germline V gene data show CDR1 as MNHNY and CDR2 as SVGAGI (reference sequence). Trimming stripped 6 bases from V and 8 bases from J, with 17 bases between. The CDR3, as DNA: TGTGCCAGCAGATATTCCGAAGAATCGGATGAGCAGTTCTTC. It yields the protein CASRYSEESDEQFF.

V gene TRBV6-5 combines with J gene TRBJ2-3; D call uncertain. Trimming stripped 0 bases from V and 5 bases from J, with 15 bases between. CDR1 and CDR2 from the germline V gene are MNHEY and SVGAGI. This CDR3 is 16 amino acids long. CDR3: CASSYSRPGSGDTQYF. As DNA, the CDR3 is TGTGCCAGCAGTTACTCGAGGCCCGGTTCTGGAGATACGCAGTATTTT.

This clone was detected a few times. Other DNA sequences from this sample encode an identical CDR3 as well. The V and J genes are TRBV11-2 and TRBJ2-7; D might be TRBD1 (5 bases). This CDR3 region has 12 residues. Germline values: CDR1 SGHAT, CDR2 FQNNGV. Trimming pared 4 bases from V and 4 bases from J, leaving 8 bases between. The CDR3 here is CASSSRGYEQYF. In DNA form, the CDR3 reads TGTGCCAGCAGCTCTAGGGGATACGAGCAGTACTTC.

A remark on this clone: The same CDR3 is also encoded by other DNA sequences in this sample. This rearrangement joins TRBV11-2 to TRBJ1-2, with TRBD1 matching over 8 bases. This CDR3 is 13 amino acids long. Trimming took 5 bases from V and 7 from J; bases not matched to a gene: 6. Per germline, CDR1 SGHAT and CDR2 FQNNGV. The CDR3 reads CASSPGGGSGYTF. The CDR3 DNA sequence: TGTGCCAGCAGCCCAGGGGGCGGGAGTGGCTACACCTTC.

This clone was observed a few times. The chain carries TRBV2 and TRBJ1-2; 10 bases line up with TRBD1. CDR3 length equals 13 residues. Unmatched junction bases numbered 3, after V lost 7 bases and J lost 4 bases. Germline V gives CDR1 SNHLY, CDR2 FYNNEI. CDR3 bases: TGTGCCAGCAAGGACAGGGGGTTCTATGGCTACACCTTC. Encoded protein: CASKDRGFYGYTF.

The chain combines TRBV7-2 with TRBJ1-5; possibly TRBD1 for D (6 bases). The V and J ends lost 3 bases and 7 bases respectively, with 13 bases between them. CDR1 and CDR2 (germline): SGHTA, FQGNSA. This CDR3 is built from 14 residues. The CDR3 loop is CASSFSAGDQPQHF. The CDR3 region has the DNA TGTGCCAGCAGCTTCTCGGCAGGGGACCAGCCCCAGCATTTT.

This clone showed up just a few times. V is TRBV4-2 and J is TRBJ2-6; TRBD2 aligns across 8 bases. CDR1 and CDR2 (germline): LGHNA, YNFKEQ. The CDR3 extends over 22 amino acids. The ends lost 3 bases at V and 1 base at J; junction bases unmatched: 20. CDR3 in DNA: TGTGCCAGCAGCCAGAAGACCGGGACTAGGACCCATCCTATTTCTGGGGCCAACGTCCTGACTTTC. Amino acid sequence: CASSQKTGTRTHPISGANVLTF.

This clone was counted between two and nine times. The chain employs TRBV7-9 and TRBJ2-5; no clear D. The CDR3 has 15 residues. The V gene lost 1 base and the J gene lost 2 bases, with 11 bases spanning the gap. Germline values: CDR1 SEHNR, CDR2 FQNEAQ (reference sequence). The CDR3 nucleotides are TGTGCCAGCAGCTTAGGGTCGGCAGCGCAAGAGACCCAGTACTTC. Encoded protein: CASSLGSAAQETQYF.